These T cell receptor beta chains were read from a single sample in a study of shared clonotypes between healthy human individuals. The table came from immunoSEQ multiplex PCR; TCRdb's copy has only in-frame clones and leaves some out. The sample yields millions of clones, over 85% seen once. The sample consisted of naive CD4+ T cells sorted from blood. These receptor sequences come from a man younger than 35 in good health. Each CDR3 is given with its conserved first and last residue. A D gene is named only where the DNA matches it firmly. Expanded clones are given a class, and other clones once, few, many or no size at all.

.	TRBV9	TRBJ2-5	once	TGTGCCAGCAGCGTCTCCCTCGGTTTGGAGACCCAGTACTTC	CASSVSLGLETQYF
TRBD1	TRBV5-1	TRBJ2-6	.	TGCGCCAGCAGGGGACAGGGCCTCTCTGGGGCCAACGTCCTGACTTTC	CASRGQGLSGANVLTF
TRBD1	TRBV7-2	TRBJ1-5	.	TGTGCCAGCAGCCTCCGACAGGGAGGGCAGCCCCAGCATTTT	CASSLRQGGQPQHF
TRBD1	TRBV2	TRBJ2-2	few	TGTGCCAGCAATAACAGGGGTTATCTCGGGGAGCTGTTTTTT	CASNNRGYLGELFF
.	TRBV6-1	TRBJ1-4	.	TGTGCCAGCAGTGAATGGGGGGCAACTAATGAAAAACTGTTTTTT	CASSEWGATNEKLFF
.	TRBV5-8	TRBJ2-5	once	TGTGCCAGCAGCTCTCCCGGGGAACAGACCCAGTACTTC	CASSSPGEQTQYF
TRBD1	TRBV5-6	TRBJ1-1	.	TGTGCCAGCAGTTCCGGGACAGGGGGCTTTAACACTGAAGCTTTCTTT	CASSSGTGGFNTEAFF
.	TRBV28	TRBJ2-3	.	TGTGCCAGCAGGCGGAGCACAGATACGCAGTATTTT	CASRRSTDTQYF
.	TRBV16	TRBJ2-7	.	TGTGCCAGCAGCCAATCTCTCCCCGTCTACGAGCAGTACTTC	CASSQSLPVYEQYF
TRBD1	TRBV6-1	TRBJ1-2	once	TGTGCCAGCAGTGGACTCGAACCGGGACAGAAAAACTATGGCTACACCTTC	CASSGLEPGQKNYGYTF
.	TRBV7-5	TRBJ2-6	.	TGTGCCAGAAGAAGCTCCTGTAGACAAAGTCGGGCCAACGTCCTGACTTTC	CARRSSCRQSRANVLTF
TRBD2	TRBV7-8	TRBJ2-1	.	TGTGCCAGCAGCCCAAGCGGGGTCCCCCACAATGAGCAGTTCTTC	CASSPSGVPHNEQFF
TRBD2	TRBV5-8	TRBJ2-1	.	TGTGCCAGCAGCGCCGGGACTAGCGGGAGAGGGGATGAGCAGTTCTTC	CASSAGTSGRGDEQFF
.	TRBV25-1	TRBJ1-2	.	TGTGCCAGCAGTGAGCCAGGGACGAACTATGGCTACACCTTC	CASSEPGTNYGYTF
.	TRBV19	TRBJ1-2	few	TGTGCCAGTAGTGGCAGGAACTATGGCTACACCTTC	CASSGRNYGYTF
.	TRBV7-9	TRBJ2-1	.	TGTGCCAGCAGCTCAGCCGGGGGTCTTGAGCAGTTCTTC	CASSSAGGLEQFF
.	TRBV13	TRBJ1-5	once	TGTGCCAGCAGCCTCCGACCGGAGCAGCCCCAGCATTTT	CASSLRPEQPQHF